The rows below give T cell receptor beta chains drawn from one sample of a study of T cell responses to AZD1222 COVID-19 vaccine. This table comes from immunoSEQ multiplex PCR, and its TCRdb copy is limited to in-frame clones, with some not included. The profile shows about 190,000 clones, 80% to 90% of them singletons. The sequences come from peripheral blood, collected on day 0 of AZD1222 vaccination. The receptors shown here come from an adult in good health. CDR3s include the opening cysteine and the closing phenylalanine or tryptophan. The D gene is left open where the match is weak. Size is stated for part of the rows, as once, few or many counts, or as a class when the clone is expanded.

>TRBJ2-3|TRBV2|.|.
CASTGYTDTQYF
TGTGCCAGCACCGGATACACAGATACGCAGTATTTT
>TRBJ2-5|TRBV9|TRBD2|.
CASSGGPSGGGQETQYF
TGTGCCAGCAGCGGCGGCCCCAGCGGGGGGGGTCAAGAGACCCAGTACTTC
>TRBJ2-3|TRBV7-9|.|once
CASSPRGAHTDTQYF
TGTGCCAGCAGCCCCCGTGGGGCCCACACAGATACGCAGTATTTT
>TRBJ2-2|TRBV9|TRBD2|.
CASSLLAGGANTGELFF
TGTGCCAGCAGCCTTCTAGCGGGGGGAGCGAACACCGGGGAGCTGTTTTTT
>TRBJ1-6|TRBV28|.|.
CASSLTPGTNSPLHF
TGTGCCAGCAGTTTAACTCCGGGTACCAATTCACCCCTCCACTTT
>TRBJ2-2|TRBV5-1|.|.
CASSSVGRNTGELFF
TGCGCCAGCAGCTCAGTGGGGCGGAACACCGGGGAGCTGTTTTTT
>TRBJ2-1|TRBV6-5|.|.
CASSSGTVSYNEQFF
TGTGCCAGCAGTTCCGGGACGGTCTCCTACAATGAGCAGTTCTTC
>TRBJ1-5|TRBV19|.|.
CASSMASAGGNQPQHF
TGTGCCAGTAGTATGGCGTCGGCGGGGGGCAATCAGCCCCAGCATTTT
>TRBJ2-5|TRBV5-5|.|.
CASSIPGRSQETQYF
TGTGCCAGCAGCATACCGGGACGGAGCCAAGAGACCCAGTACTTC
>TRBJ1-4|TRBV3-1/TRBV3-2|.|.
CASSLSLWGQGEKLFF
TGTGCCAGCAGCCTATCTTTATGGGGGCAGGGTGAAAAACTGTTTTTT
>TRBJ2-1|TRBV9|.|.
CASSVRVYNEQFF
TGTGCCAGCAGCGTCAGGGTCTACAATGAGCAGTTCTTC
>TRBJ1-6|TRBV5-6|TRBD1|.
CASSLNPGQGESPLHF
TGTGCCAGCAGCCTTAATCCGGGACAGGGGGAATCACCCCTCCACTTT
>TRBJ2-5|TRBV7-2|.|.
CASSSSPGRKETQYF
TGTGCCAGCAGCTCAAGTCCCGGGCGAAAAGAGACCCAGTACTTC
>TRBJ2-7|TRBV11-1|.|once
CASSSPQGGEQYF
TGTGCCAGCAGCTCGCCCCAAGGGGGCGAGCAGTACTTC
>TRBJ2-4|TRBV7-2|TRBD1|once
CASHNRGNNIQYF
TGTGCCAGCCATAACAGGGGGAACAACATTCAGTACTTC
>TRBJ2-1|TRBV12-3/TRBV12-4|.|.
CASSQINEQFF
TGTGCCAGCAGCCAGATCAATGAGCAGTTCTTC
>TRBJ2-7|TRBV5-4|.|.
CASSPDRHLRKQYF
TGTGCCAGCAGCCCAGACAGACACCTACGAAAGCAGTACTTC
>TRBJ2-7|TRBV7-7|TRBD1|.
CASSPGTGQYYEQYF
TGTGCTAGCAGCCCCGGGACAGGGCAATACTACGAGCAGTACTTC
>TRBJ1-2|TRBV2|.|once
CASKDEADGYTF
TGTGCCAGCAAGGATGAGGCAGATGGCTACACCTTC
>TRBJ1-2|TRBV27|.|.
CISGARGYGYTF
TGTATCAGCGGGGCCAGGGGATATGGCTACACCTTC
>TRBJ2-1|TRBV27|TRBD2|.
CASSLSTSGGVPFF
TGTGCCAGCAGTTTATCGACTAGCGGGGGGGTTCCGTTCTTC
>TRBJ2-6|TRBV5-8|.|few
CASSLALTGSRSGANVLTF
TGTGCCAGCAGCTTGGCACTGACAGGTTCCCGATCTGGGGCCAACGTCCTGACTTTC
>TRBJ2-1|TRBV11-3|TRBD2|.
CASAISGEPPNEQFF
TGTGCCAGCGCCATTAGCGGGGAGCCCCCAAATGAGCAGTTCTTC
>TRBJ2-1|TRBV12-3/TRBV12-4|TRBD2|.
CASSFTVAGVVFF
TGTGCCAGCAGTTTCACGGTAGCGGGGGTCGTGTTCTTC
>TRBJ2-3|TRBV9|.|.
CASSVDGTATDTQYF
TGTGCCAGCAGCGTAGACGGGACCGCCACAGATACGCAGTATTTT
>TRBJ2-7|TRBV9|TRBD1|.
CASSGGQGVSYEQYF
TGTGCCAGCAGCGGAGGACAGGGGGTTTCGTACGAGCAGTACTTC
>TRBJ2-2|TRBV18|.|few
CASSPHTAGSAVGELFF
TGTGCCAGCTCACCACACACAGCCGGCTCCGCGGTCGGGGAGCTGTTTTTT
>TRBJ2-5|TRBV5-1|TRBD1|once
CASSKLGTGVGETQYF
TGCGCCAGCAGCAAACTAGGGACAGGGGTTGGAGAGACCCAGTACTTC
>TRBJ1-2|TRBV2|.|.
CASSLLNGYTF
TGTGCCAGCAGTTTGCTTAACGGCTACACCTTC
>TRBJ2-1|TRBV5-1|TRBD2|.
CASSLAGVSYNEQFF
TGCGCCAGCAGCTTAGCGGGGGTCTCCTACAATGAGCAGTTCTTC
>TRBJ2-1|TRBV6-5|.|.
CASSYYGAPLFF
TGTGCCAGCAGTTATTACGGGGCCCCCCTGTTCTTC
>TRBJ2-4|TRBV2|.|.
CASTSLTAKLKNIQYF
TGTGCCAGCACCTCGTTGACAGCCAAGCTCAAAAACATTCAGTACTTC
>TRBJ1-4|TRBV7-9|.|few
CASSRRDREKLFF
TGTGCCAGCAGCCGTAGAGACAGGGAAAAACTGTTTTTT
>TRBJ2-1|TRBV13|TRBD1|.
CASSNRGNEQFF
TGTGCCAGCAGTAACAGGGGCAATGAGCAGTTCTTC
>TRBJ1-3|TRBV28|.|few
CASSFAGGGNTIYF
TGTGCCAGCAGTTTCGCAGGCGGTGGAAACACCATATATTTT
>TRBJ2-7|TRBV2|TRBD1|.
CASRGDRVSSYEQYF
TGTGCCAGCAGGGGGGACAGGGTAAGCTCCTACGAGCAGTACTTC
>TRBJ2-5|TRBV9|.|.
CASSVAIGGKETQYF
TGTGCCAGCAGCGTAGCGATAGGAGGGAAAGAGACCCAGTACTTC
>TRBJ1-3|TRBV6-1|.|once
CASSEYRPISGNTIYF
TGTGCCAGCAGTGAATACCGCCCTATCTCTGGAAACACCATATATTTT
>TRBJ1-4|TRBV6-5|.|once
CASSYLQGNEKLFF
TGTGCCAGCAGTTACTTGCAGGGGAATGAAAAACTGTTTTTT
>TRBJ2-1|TRBV11-1|.|.
CASSIQGPYNEQFF
TGTGCCAGCAGCATACAGGGACCCTACAATGAGCAGTTCTTC
>TRBJ2-2|TRBV24-1|.|once
CATSPGTNTGELFF
TGTGCCACCAGTCCAGGGACGAACACCGGGGAGCTGTTTTTT
>TRBJ2-3|TRBV27|TRBD2|.
CASRRLAGKGGQDTQYF
TGTGCCAGCCGCAGACTAGCGGGGAAAGGGGGACAAGATACGCAGTATTTT
>TRBJ1-6|TRBV19|TRBD1|.
CASSIDEGQDTPLHF
TGTGCCAGTAGTATAGATGAGGGACAGGATACACCCCTCCACTTT